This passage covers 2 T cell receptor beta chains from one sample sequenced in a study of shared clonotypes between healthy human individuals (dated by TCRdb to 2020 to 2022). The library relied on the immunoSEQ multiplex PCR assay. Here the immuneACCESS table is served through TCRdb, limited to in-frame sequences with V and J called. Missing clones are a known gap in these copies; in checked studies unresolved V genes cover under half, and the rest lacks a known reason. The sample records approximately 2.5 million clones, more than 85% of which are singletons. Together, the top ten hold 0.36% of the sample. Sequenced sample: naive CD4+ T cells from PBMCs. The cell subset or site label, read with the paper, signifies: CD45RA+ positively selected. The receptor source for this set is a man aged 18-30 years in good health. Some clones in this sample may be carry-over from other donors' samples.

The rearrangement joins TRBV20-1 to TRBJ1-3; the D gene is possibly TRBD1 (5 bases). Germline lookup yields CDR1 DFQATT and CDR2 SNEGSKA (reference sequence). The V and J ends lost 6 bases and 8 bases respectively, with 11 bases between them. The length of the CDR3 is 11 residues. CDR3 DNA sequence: TGCAGTGCCCTTGCACAGGACACCATATATTTT. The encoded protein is CSALAQDTIYF.

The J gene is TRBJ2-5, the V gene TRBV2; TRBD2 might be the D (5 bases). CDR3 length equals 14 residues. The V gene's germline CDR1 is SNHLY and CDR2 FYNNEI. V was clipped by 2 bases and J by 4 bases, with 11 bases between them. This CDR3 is CASSEIIEGETQYF. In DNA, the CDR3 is TGTGCCAGCAGTGAAATAATTGAGGGAGAGACCCAGTACTTC.